A single T cell receptor beta chain is shown here with its context. J was trimmed by 6 bases and V by 2 bases; bases with no gene match: 8. Germline V CDR1 and CDR2: SGHRS, YFSETQ. The CDR3 spans 18 residues. The sample is drawn from a study of blood T cell repertoires in COVID-19. Study summary: Acute-phase and convalescent COVID-19 samples originated in the United States, Italy and Spain.

The data were produced by immunoSEQ multiplex PCR, yet TCRdb's version contains in-frame clones alone and is incomplete. The sample lists more than 85,000 clones, 75% to 90% occurring once. This clonotype originated in an elderly man with acute or convalescent COVID-19. Sequencing was carried out using peripheral blood. The chain carries TRBV5-1 and TRBJ2-2; 15 bases align to TRBD2. Written as DNA, the CDR3 is TGCGCCAGCAGCTTCGGAGGACTAGCGGGAGGGCCGGCCGGGGAGCTGTTTTTT. This gives the protein CASSFGGLAGGPAGELFF.